The 21 T cell receptor beta chains given below trace back to one sample, sequenced in a study of blood T cell repertoires in COVID-19. Sequenced by immunoSEQ multiplex PCR; TCRdb stores in-frame clones only, minus some. The repertoire holds approximately 290,000 clones, with approximately 89% as singletons. The sample comprised peripheral blood. These receptors all come from a woman in her 30s with COVID-19, enrolled during active disease.

The chain is built from TRBV15 and TRBJ2-1, with 8 nucleotides matching TRBD1. The CDR3 spans 16 residues. Germline V gene lookup returns CDR1 LNHNV and CDR2 YYDKDF (reference sequence). Trimming took 5 bases from V and 4 from J; bases not matched to a gene: 10. The CDR3 bases are TGTGCCACCAGCCTGTTCCGACAGGGGACATACAATGAGCAGTTCTTC. This encodes CATSLFRQGTYNEQFF.

The CDR3 DNA follows: TGTGCCAGCAGCCAAGGGGGACAGGCATCCTACGAGCAGTACTTC. This translates into CASSQGGQASYEQYF. V usage is TRBV3-1 (or the pseudogene TRBV3-2) and J usage is TRBJ2-7; 8 positions agree with TRBD1. Germline V CDR1 and CDR2: LGHDT, YNNKEL (reference sequence). Unmatched junction bases numbered 3, after V lost 1 base and J lost 1 base. The CDR3 spans 15 residues.

V is TRBV21-1 and J is TRBJ2-1; the table's D call of TRBD1 was not tested on the DNA. TRBV21-1 is a documented pseudogene. The CDR3 runs to 14 residues. The CDR3 DNA reads as TGTGCCAGCAGCAAATCGCCAGGTTACAATGAGCAGTTCTTC. Its protein is CASSKSPGYNEQFF.

The chain recombines TRBV4-1 with TRBJ1-6, with D possibly matching TRBD1 (5 bases). Germline CDR1 reads MGHRA; CDR2 reads YSYEKL. The CDR3 contains 12 residues. The germline V and J ends were trimmed by 1 base and 14 bases, with 9 bases remaining between them. CDR3 DNA: TGCGCCAGCAGCCAAGGGGGACTCACCCTCCACTTT. Protein: CASSQGGLTLHF.

The V and J genes are TRBV9 and TRBJ2-7; TRBD2 matches 8 bases. CDR1 is SGDLS and CDR2 is YYNGEE in the germline V gene. This CDR3 is built from 15 residues. The V gene end was trimmed by 4 bases and the J gene end by 3 bases; junction bases not matched to a gene: 9. CDR3 sequence: CASSPNLAGSYEQYF. The CDR3 nucleotides are TGTGCCAGCAGCCCTAATTTAGCGGGGAGCTACGAGCAGTACTTC.

The V gene is TRBV9, the J gene TRBJ2-7; weak D call: TRBD1 (6 bases). Per the germline V gene, CDR1 is SGDLS and CDR2 is YYNGEE. The CDR3 spans 15 residues. V shed 2 bases and J shed 2 bases, with 14 bases lying between them. The CDR3 nucleotides are TGTGCCAGCAGCGTCGGGCTTAGGGGGACCTACGAGCAGTACTTC. Translated: CASSVGLRGTYEQYF.

This clone was counted only a few times. V gene TRBV7-9 combines with J gene TRBJ2-7, with D maybe TRBD1 (5 bases). Trimming shortened V by 6 bases and J by 6 bases, and 15 bases separated the two germline ends. The CDR3 length is 13 residues. CDR1 and CDR2 from the germline V gene are SEHNR and FQNEAQ (reference sequence). In DNA form, the CDR3 reads TGTGCCAGCAGTCTAAGGGGTGGACCCGAGCAGTACTTC. Its translation: CASSLRGGPEQYF.

The rearrangement links TRBV3-1 (or the pseudogene TRBV3-2) to TRBJ2-2; no clear D gene. The CDR3 is made up of 13 amino acids. Germline V lookup: CDR1 LGHDT, CDR2 YNNKEL (reference sequence). Trimming removed 4 bases from V and 6 bases from J, with 9 bases in between. DNA of the CDR3: TGTGCCAGCAGCCCTCCCGGTGCCGGGGAGCTGTTTTTT. Its protein is CASSPPGAGELFF.

V gene TRBV9 combines with J gene TRBJ1-1; 7 bases match TRBD1. CDR1 is SGDLS and CDR2 is YYNGEE in the germline V gene. This CDR3 has 15 residues. With 3 bases clipped from V and 1 base from J, the junction kept 6 bases outside the gene matches. The CDR3 DNA reads as TGTGCCAGCAGCGACGACAGGGCTCGGAACACTGAAGCTTTCTTT. This sequence encodes CASSDDRARNTEAFF.

This sequence joins TRBV2 and TRBJ1-1; D is possibly TRBD1 (6 bases). The CDR3 is 15 amino acids. Germline values: CDR1 SNHLY, CDR2 FYNNEI. Between the trimmed V and J ends, which lost 4 bases and 2 bases, there was a span of 14 bases. Here the CDR3 reads CASSARGATNTEAFF. The CDR3, as DNA: TGTGCCAGCAGTGCTCGGGGGGCTACCAACACTGAAGCTTTCTTT.

The chain carries TRBV4-1 and TRBJ1-2; the match to TRBD1 covers 9 bases. Trimming at V came to 3 bases and at J to 5 bases, leaving 7 bases not matched to a gene. The CDR3 is 15 residues long. CDR1 is MGHRA, CDR2 YSYEKL, per germline. DNA of the CDR3: TGCGCCAGCAGCCAGATCGGACAGGGGATGTATGGCTACACCTTC. It is translated as CASSQIGQGMYGYTF.

The rearrangement uses TRBV2 and TRBJ1-1; the D gene is possibly TRBD1 (5 bases). In germline, CDR1 is SNHLY, CDR2 FYNNEI. The V end lost 8 bases, the J end lost 6 bases, and 10 bases lay between the germline ends. The CDR3 has 11 amino acids. For the CDR3, the DNA is TGTGCCAGCTTAGGGGCTCCTGAAGCTTTCTTT. Residues: CASLGAPEAFF.

This clone was seen only once. V and J are TRBV6-5 and TRBJ1-2; TRBD1 agrees at 11 bases. With 4 bases clipped from V and 12 bases from J, the junction kept 7 bases outside the gene matches. The CDR3 has 13 amino acids. The V gene's germline CDR1 is MNHEY and CDR2 SVGAGI. CDR3 sequence (DNA): TGTGCCAGCAGTTCCCCCGGGACAGGGGGGGACACCTTC. As protein: CASSSPGTGGDTF.

The chain employs TRBV5-1 and TRBJ2-2; 8 bases match TRBD1. The V gene end was trimmed by 7 bases and the J gene end by 4 bases; junction bases not matched to a gene: 6. The CDR3 is 14 residues long. The germline V gene has CDR1 SGHRS and CDR2 YFSETQ. The CDR3 nucleotides read TGCGCCAGCGACCGGGACAGGTCCACCGGGGAGCTGTTTTTT. Amino acid sequence: CASDRDRSTGELFF.

The chain recombines TRBV6-4 with TRBJ1-1, with unresolved D. Germline CDR1 and CDR2: MRHNA and SNTAGT. The germline V and J ends were trimmed by 3 bases and 0 bases, with 11 bases remaining between them. The CDR3 length is 15 residues. CDR3 region: CASSENLNMNTEAFF. The CDR3 DNA is TGTGCCAGCAGTGAGAATCTGAACATGAACACTGAAGCTTTCTTT.

CDR3 nucleotide sequence: TGCGCCAGCAGCTTGGTCCTAGCACCGGGGGAGCTGTTTTTT. The encoded protein is CASSLVLAPGELFF. This chain uses TRBV5-1 with TRBJ2-2, with D perhaps TRBD2 (5 bases). V lost 0 bases and J lost 8, with 11 bases in between. The CDR3 is made up of 14 amino acids. The germline CDR1 and CDR2 sequences are SGHRS and YFSETQ.

This rearrangement joins TRBV13 to TRBJ1-2; the D gene is possibly TRBD1 (6 bases). V was cut by 4 bases and J by 6 bases, with 18 bases left in between. Per germline, CDR1 PRHDT and CDR2 FYEKMQ (reference sequence). This CDR3 contains 15 residues. The CDR3 DNA sequence: TGTGCCAGCAGCTCTCGCGTGGACAGTCTCGATGGCTACACCTTC. It yields the protein CASSSRVDSLDGYTF.

The chain carries TRBV4-1 and TRBJ1-1; 7 positions agree with TRBD1. With V trimmed by 0 bases and J by 10 bases, 11 bases remained unmatched. This CDR3 comprises 15 residues. CDR1 is MGHRA and CDR2 is YSYEKL in the germline V gene. CDR3 in amino acids: CASSQDSGQALGAFF. In DNA form, the CDR3 reads TGCGCCAGCAGCCAAGATTCCGGACAGGCACTTGGAGCTTTCTTT.

The chain joins TRBV28 to TRBJ2-1; 13 nucleotides line up with TRBD2. The germline V gene has CDR1 MDHEN and CDR2 SYDVKM. The J segment lost 3 bases and the V segment lost 6 bases, leaving 8 bases of the junction unmatched. The CDR3 covers 17 residues. The CDR3 DNA sequence: TGTGCCAGCAGCGGGACTAGCGGGGACTCGGGCTACAATGAGCAGTTCTTC. Its translation: CASSGTSGDSGYNEQFF. The full variable domain, its missing parts supplied by reference TRBV28 and TRBJ2-1, is DVKVTQSSRYLVKRTGEKVFLECVQDMDHENMFWYRQDPGLGLRLIYFSYDVKMKEKGDIPEGYSVSREKKERFSLILESASTNQTSMYLCASSGTSGDSGYNEQFFGPGTRLTVL.

The chain recombines TRBV2 with TRBJ2-7; 8 nucleotides match TRBD1. V lost 6 bases to trimming and J lost 3 bases; unmatched junction nucleotides: 10. Germline values: CDR1 SNHLY, CDR2 FYNNEI. There are 15 residues in the CDR3. The CDR3 sequence: CASSSDRGFLYEQYF. Written as DNA, the CDR3 is TGTGCCAGCAGCTCCGACAGGGGATTCCTCTACGAGCAGTACTTC.

There are a few counts of this clone. The gene calls are TRBV28 and TRBJ1-1; D remains unclear. CDR3 length: 14 residues. V was trimmed by 6 bases and J by 3 bases, leaving 14 bases between them. Per the germline V gene, CDR1 is MDHEN and CDR2 is SYDVKM. CDR3 in DNA: TGTGCCAGCAGCTTGAGAGAGGGCGACACTGAAGCTTTCTTT. It translates to CASSLREGDTEAFF.